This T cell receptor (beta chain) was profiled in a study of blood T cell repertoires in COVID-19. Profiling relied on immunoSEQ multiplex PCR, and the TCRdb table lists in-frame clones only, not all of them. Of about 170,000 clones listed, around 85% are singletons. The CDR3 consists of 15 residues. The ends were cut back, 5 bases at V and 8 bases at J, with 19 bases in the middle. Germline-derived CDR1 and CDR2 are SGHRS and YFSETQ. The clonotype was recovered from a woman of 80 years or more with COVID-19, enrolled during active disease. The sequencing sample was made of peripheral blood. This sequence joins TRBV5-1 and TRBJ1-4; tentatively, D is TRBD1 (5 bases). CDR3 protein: CASRDYRQGGEKLFF. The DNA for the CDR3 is TGCGCCAGCAGGGATTACAGGCAAGGTGGGGAAAAACTGTTTTTT.